This TCR beta chain was identified during a study of OX40 agonist ivuxolimab in advanced cancers. Study-wide context: Ivuxolimab, which targeted the costimulatory receptor OX40 (CD134), was an agonistic, fully human IgG2 monoclonal antibody. Prior anti-PD-1, anti-PD-L1 or anti-CTLA-4 therapy was permitted, and checkpoint inhibitors had been received by roughly 40% of dose-escalation patients. Intravenous ivuxolimab was administered to patients every 2 weeks at six dose levels: 0.01, 0.1, 0.3, 1.5, 3 and 10 mg/kg. Among the approximately 50 dose-escalation patients, approximately 20 had hepatocellular carcinoma, roughly 15 melanoma, 9 renal cell carcinoma and 9 head and neck cancer. Partial responses occurred in three dose-escalation patients: two with cutaneous melanoma and one with hepatocellular carcinoma. The purpose of peripheral TCRbeta sequencing was to test whether ivuxolimab changed TCR sequence diversity and led to clonal T-cell expansion. The paper covers the monotherapy dose-escalation part of the phase I ivuxolimab trial, which included N of about 50 patients. The dose-escalation cohort was 80% to 90% male with a mean age of roughly 60 years, ranging from 23 to 79. General findings and caveats noted by the study authors: After ivuxolimab, CD8+ T cells had more expanded clones than CD4+ T cells on average. In the 0.1-3.0 mg/kg groups, partial responders had among the lowest normalized peripheral clonal expansion, particularly in CD8+ T cells. Low levels of normalized T-cell clonal expansion were also shown by some nonresponding patients. At doses of 0.1 to 3.0 mg/kg, clonal expansion of both CD4+ and CD8+ blood T cells was observed from baseline to week 6. Antigen specificity was not determined for the clonally expanded peripheral T cells.

Turning to this clone: Its specific antigen is unknown. Nothing much larger sits one base from this clone, and base qualities are not available.

For CDR1 and CDR2, the germline V gene lists KGHSH and LQKENI. The CDR3, cysteine through phenylalanine, is 13 amino acids long. Only the CDR3 part of the read is kept: 39 bases, read in frame from the first base. V drops 1 base and J drops 5 bases, leaving 8 bases in between. The trial excluded patients who had a history of autoimmune disease or were on systemic immunosuppression. Peripheral blood for TCR sequencing was collected from all dose cohorts at baseline, on cycle 4 day 1, and on cycle 7 day 1. Samples were obtained from an open-label, multicenter, first-in-human phase I dose-escalation trial of ivuxolimab. Adults with locally advanced or metastatic melanoma, renal cell, hepatocellular, or head and neck squamous cell carcinoma were enrolled in the trial. Before TCR sequencing, CD4+ T cells and CD8+ T cells from peripheral blood were sorted into separate populations. For sequencing of the TCRbeta CDR3 region, genomic DNA was extracted from the sorted cells. The immunoSEQ Assay was used for sequencing of TCRbeta CDR3 regions. TCRdb holds this immuneACCESS table with in-frame rearrangements only. Some clones are missing; in checked studies, unresolved V genes explain under half, and the rest has no known cause. The sample table holds about 70,000 clones, of which approximately 78% were seen once. The ten largest clones add up to roughly 4.9% of the sample.

The chain is encoded by TRBV18 joined to TRBJ2-5; the D assignment is uncertain and may be TRBD1 or TRBD2, with 6 bases supporting each. The input for sequencing was CD4+ or CD8+ T cells sorted from blood, taken in a trial of the OX40 agonist ivuxolimab. This sequence was found in an adult with an advanced solid tumor such as melanoma, head and neck, liver or kidney cancer. The CDR3 amino acid sequence is: CASSPRGGETQYF. The base sequence is TGTGCCAGCTCACCACGAGGGGGGGAGACCCAGTACTTC.